The subject of this entry is one T cell receptor beta chain. Its antigen is not yet known. No base qualities exist here, and no much larger clone lies one base off it. This entry comes from a study of lymphopenia after photon versus proton radiotherapy (dated by TCRdb to the late 2010s). The study in broad terms: In patients with gastrointestinal tumors who developed high-grade lymphopenia, the study compared the immunological effects of photon radiation therapy with those of proton radiation therapy. The 15 to 25 patients in the cohort had gastrointestinal tumors, were treated with either photon or proton therapy, and subsequently developed lymphopenia. The study was designed to characterize how the impact on the immune system differs between the two radiation modalities. Summary of the overall study and its limitations: Proton-treated patients stayed relatively stable during treatment, while photon-treated patients lost naive T cells and TCR diversity and gained effector/memory populations. After the lymphocyte count nadir, repertoires from photon-treated patients showed oligoclonal expansion, particularly of CD8+ Temra cells, and this expansion drove the decline in diversity. The survival association was assessed only in patients who died, and better survival with proton therapy was presented by the authors as a possibility rather than a demonstrated result. Across the cohort, an inverse correlation was found between a larger post-nadir drop in TCR diversity and overall survival time among patients who died.

Libraries were constructed by the immunoSEQ multiplex PCR assay. Alongside multiparametric flow cytometry, deep sequencing of rearranged TCR beta loci was used to profile the T cell repertoires. The clones in this table, taken by TCRdb from immuneACCESS, are in-frame only. Not every clone is retained; where verified, under half of the shortfall comes from an unresolved V gene, and the cause of the rest is unknown. The sample table records around 150,000 clones; 75% to 90% of these occur just once. Around 4.5% of the sample rests with the top ten. The CDR3, cysteine through phenylalanine, is 15 amino acids long. The sequence is cut down to CDR3 DNA, 45 bases in frame from base 1. V lost 0 bases and J lost 1 base; the stretch between them is 7 bases long. For CDR1 and CDR2, the germline V gene lists SGHRS and YFSETQ.

The sequence derives from a man aged 45-60 years with gastric cancer. The sequencing here drew on peripheral blood, taken from a patient treated with photon-based radiotherapy. This chain is built from TRBV5-1 and TRBJ2-2, with no confidently assigned D gene. Read as DNA, the sequence is TGCGCCAGCAGCTTGGTGGAGAAGAACACCGGGGAGCTGTTTTTT. Its coded protein is CASSLVEKNTGELFF.